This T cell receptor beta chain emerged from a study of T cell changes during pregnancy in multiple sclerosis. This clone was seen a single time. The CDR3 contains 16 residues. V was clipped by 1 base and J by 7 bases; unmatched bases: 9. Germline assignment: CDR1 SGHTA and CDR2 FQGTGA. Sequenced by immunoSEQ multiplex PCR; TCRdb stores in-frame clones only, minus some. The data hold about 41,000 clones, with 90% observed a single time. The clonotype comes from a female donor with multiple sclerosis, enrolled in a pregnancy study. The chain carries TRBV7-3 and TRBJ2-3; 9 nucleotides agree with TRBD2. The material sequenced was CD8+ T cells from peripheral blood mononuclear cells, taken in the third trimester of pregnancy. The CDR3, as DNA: TGTGCCAGCAGCTTAAGAGCGGGAGGTGCGGGGAATACGCAGTATTTT. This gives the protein CASSLRAGGAGNTQYF.